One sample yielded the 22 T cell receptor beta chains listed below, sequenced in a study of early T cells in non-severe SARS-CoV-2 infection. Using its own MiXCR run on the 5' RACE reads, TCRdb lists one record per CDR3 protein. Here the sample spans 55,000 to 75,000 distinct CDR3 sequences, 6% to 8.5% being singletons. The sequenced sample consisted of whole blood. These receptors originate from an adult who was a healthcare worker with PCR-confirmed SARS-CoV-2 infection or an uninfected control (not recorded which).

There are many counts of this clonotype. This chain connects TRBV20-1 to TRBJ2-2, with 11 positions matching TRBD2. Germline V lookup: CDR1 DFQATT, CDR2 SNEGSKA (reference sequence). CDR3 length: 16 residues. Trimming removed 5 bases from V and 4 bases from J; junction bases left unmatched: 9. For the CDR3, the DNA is TGCAGTGCTTCCACGACTAGCGGGACGCTCACCGGGGAGCTGTTTTTT. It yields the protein CSASTTSGTLTGELFF.

The CDR3 protein is CASSVVSQRPGELFF. In nucleotides, the CDR3 is TGTGCCAGCAGCGTGGTGAGCCAGCGCCCCGGGGAGCTGTTTTTT. The V call is TRBV9, the J call TRBJ2-2; D gene uncertain. Germline V gives CDR1 SGDLS, CDR2 YYNGEE. Trimming shortened V by 2 bases and J by 6 bases, and 14 bases separated the two germline ends. The CDR3 is made up of 15 amino acids.

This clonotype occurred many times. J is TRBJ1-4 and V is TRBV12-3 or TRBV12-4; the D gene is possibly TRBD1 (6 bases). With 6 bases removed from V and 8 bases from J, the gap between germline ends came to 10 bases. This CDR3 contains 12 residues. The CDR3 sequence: CASSPDREKLFF. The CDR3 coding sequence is TGTGCCAGCAGCCCAGACAGGGAAAAACTGTTTTTT.

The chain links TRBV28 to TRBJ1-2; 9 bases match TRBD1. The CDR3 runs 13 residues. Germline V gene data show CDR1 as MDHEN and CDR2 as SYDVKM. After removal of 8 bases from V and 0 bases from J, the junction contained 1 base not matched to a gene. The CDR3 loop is CASGTGPNYGYTF. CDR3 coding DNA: TGTGCCAGCGGGACAGGGCCTAACTATGGCTACACCTTC.

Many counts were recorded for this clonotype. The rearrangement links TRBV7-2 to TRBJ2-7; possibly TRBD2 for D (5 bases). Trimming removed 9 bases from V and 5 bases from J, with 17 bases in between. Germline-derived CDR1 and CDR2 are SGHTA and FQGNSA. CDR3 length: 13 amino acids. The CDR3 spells CASTTRVGDEQYF. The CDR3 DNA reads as TGTGCCAGTACCACTAGAGTCGGGGACGAGCAGTACTTC.

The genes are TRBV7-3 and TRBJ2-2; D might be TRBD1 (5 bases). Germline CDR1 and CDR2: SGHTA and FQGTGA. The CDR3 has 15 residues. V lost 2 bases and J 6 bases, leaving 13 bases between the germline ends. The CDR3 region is CASSLSIRGSGELFF. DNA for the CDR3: TGTGCCAGCAGCTTATCGATTAGGGGTTCCGGGGAGCTGTTTTTT. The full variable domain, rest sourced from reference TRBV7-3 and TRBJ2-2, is GAGVSQTPSNKVTEKGKYVELRCDPISGHTALYWYRQSLGQGPEFLIYFQGTGAADDSGLPNDRFFAVRPEGSVSTLKIQRTERGDSAVYLCASSLSIRGSGELFFGEGSRLTVL.

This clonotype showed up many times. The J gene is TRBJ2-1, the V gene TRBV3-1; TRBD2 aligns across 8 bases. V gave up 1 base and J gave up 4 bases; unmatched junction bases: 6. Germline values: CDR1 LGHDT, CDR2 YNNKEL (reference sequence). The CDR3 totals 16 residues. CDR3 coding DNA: TGTGCCAGCAGCCAAGTTTCGGGAGGGGGATACAATGAGCAGTTCTTC. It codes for CASSQVSGGGYNEQFF.

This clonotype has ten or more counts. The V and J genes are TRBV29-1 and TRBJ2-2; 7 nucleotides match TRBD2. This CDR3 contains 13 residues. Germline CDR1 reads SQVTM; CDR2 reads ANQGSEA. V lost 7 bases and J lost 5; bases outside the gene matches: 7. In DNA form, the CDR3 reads TGCAGCGCCTCGCGGGGGTGGACCGGGGAGCTGTTTTTT. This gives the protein CSASRGWTGELFF.

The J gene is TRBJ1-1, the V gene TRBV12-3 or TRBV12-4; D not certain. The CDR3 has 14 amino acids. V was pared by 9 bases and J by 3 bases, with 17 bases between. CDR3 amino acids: CASSPYVVYTEAFF. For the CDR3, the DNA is TGTGCCAGTTCCCCGTACGTGGTCTACACTGAAGCTTTCTTT.

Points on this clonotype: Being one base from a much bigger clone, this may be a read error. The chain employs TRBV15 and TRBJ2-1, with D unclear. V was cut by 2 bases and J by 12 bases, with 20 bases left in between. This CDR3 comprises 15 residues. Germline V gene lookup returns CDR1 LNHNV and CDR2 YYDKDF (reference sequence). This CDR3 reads CATSRKSPEELRQFF. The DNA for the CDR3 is TGTGCCACCAGCAGAAAGTCCCCAGAGGAACTTCGGCAGTTCTTC.

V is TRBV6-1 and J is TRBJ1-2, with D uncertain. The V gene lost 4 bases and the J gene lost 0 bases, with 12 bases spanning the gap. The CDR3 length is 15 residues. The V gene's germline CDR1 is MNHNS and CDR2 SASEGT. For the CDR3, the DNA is TGTGCCAGCAGTGGCCGTGACCTCGCTAACTATGGCTACACCTTC. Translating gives CASSGRDLANYGYTF.

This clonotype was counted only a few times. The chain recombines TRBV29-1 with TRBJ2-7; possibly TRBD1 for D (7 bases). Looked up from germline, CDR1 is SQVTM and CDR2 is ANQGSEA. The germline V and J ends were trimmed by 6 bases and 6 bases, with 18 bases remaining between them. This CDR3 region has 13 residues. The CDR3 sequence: CSVQLTGRGEQYF. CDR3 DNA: TGCAGCGTCCAATTGACAGGGCGGGGCGAGCAGTACTTC.

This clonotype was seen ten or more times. CDR3 sequence (DNA): TGTGCCAGCAGTCCCCAAGGGGAACAGCCCCAGCATTTT. This translates into CASSPQGEQPQHF. The gene calls are TRBV6-5 and TRBJ1-5, with TRBD1 as a possible D gene (5 bases). Germline CDR1 is MNHEY and CDR2 is SVGAGI. V was pared by 5 bases and J by 7 bases, with 12 bases between. The CDR3 extends over 13 amino acids.

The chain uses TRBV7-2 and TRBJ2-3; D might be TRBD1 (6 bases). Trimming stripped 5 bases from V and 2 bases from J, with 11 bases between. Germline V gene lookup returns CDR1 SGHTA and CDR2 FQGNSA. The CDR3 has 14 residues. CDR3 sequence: CASSRDIYTDTQYF. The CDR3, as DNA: TGTGCCAGCAGCCGGGACATCTACACAGATACGCAGTATTTT.

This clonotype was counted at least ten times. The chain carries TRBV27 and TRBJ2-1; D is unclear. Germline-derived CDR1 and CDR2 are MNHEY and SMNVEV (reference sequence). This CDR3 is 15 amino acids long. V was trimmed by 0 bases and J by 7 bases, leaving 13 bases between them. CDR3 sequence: CASSLSHPQYNEQFF. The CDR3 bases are TGTGCCAGCAGTTTATCCCACCCCCAGTATAATGAGCAGTTCTTC.

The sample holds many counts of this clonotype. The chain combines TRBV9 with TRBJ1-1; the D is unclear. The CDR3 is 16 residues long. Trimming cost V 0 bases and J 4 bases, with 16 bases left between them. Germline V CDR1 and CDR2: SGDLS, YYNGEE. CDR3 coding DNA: TGTGCCAGCAGCGTAGTTGCGCCTCAAATGGGCACTGAAGCTTTCTTT. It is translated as CASSVVAPQMGTEAFF.

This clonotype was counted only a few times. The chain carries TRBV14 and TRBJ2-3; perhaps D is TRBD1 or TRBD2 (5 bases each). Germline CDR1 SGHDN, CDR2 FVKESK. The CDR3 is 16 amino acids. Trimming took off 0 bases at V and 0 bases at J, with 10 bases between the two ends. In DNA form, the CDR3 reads TGTGCCAGCAGCCAAGAAAAGGGGACGAGCACAGATACGCAGTATTTT. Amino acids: CASSQEKGTSTDTQYF.

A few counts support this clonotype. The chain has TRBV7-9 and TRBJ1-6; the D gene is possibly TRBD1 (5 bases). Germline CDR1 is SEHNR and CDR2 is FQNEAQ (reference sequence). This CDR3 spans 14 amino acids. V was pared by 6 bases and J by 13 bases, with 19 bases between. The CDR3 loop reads CASSPIVPPGPLHF. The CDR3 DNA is TGTGCCAGCAGTCCTATTGTTCCCCCAGGGCCCCTCCACTTT.

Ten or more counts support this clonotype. CDR3 loop: CSAGPGGYEQYF. The CDR3 bases are TGCAGTGCCGGCCCCGGGGGCTACGAGCAGTACTTC. The chain carries TRBV20-1 and TRBJ2-7; weak D call: TRBD2 (6 bases). The CDR3 is made up of 12 amino acids. Germline CDR1 is DFQATT and CDR2 is SNEGSKA (reference sequence). Trimming took 6 bases from V and 3 from J, leaving 12 bases between them.

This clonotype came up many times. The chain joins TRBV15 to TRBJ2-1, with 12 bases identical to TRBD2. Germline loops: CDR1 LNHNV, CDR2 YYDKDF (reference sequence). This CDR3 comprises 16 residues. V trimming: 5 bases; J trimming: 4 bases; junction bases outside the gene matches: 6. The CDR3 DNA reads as TGTGCCACCAGCGGTTGGACTAGCGGGGATTACAATGAGCAGTTCTTC. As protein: CATSGWTSGDYNEQFF.

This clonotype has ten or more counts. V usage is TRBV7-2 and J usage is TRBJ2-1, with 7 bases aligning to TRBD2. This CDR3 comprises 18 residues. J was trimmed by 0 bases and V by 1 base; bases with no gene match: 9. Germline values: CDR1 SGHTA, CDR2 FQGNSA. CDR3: CASSLDKGLTFSYNEQFF. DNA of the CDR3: TGTGCCAGCAGCTTAGATAAGGGACTAACTTTCTCCTACAATGAGCAGTTCTTC. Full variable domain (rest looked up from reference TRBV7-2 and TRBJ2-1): GAGVSQSPSNKVTEKGKDVELRCDPISGHTALYWYRQSLGQGLEFLIYFQGNSAPDKSGLPSDRFSAERTGGSVSTLTIQRTQQEDSAVYLCASSLDKGLTFSYNEQFFGPGTRLTVL.

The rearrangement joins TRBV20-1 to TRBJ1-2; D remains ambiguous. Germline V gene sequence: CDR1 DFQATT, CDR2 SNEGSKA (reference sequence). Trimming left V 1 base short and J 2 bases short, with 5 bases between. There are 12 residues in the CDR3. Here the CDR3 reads CSARGLNYGYTF. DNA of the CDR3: TGCAGTGCTAGAGGGCTAAACTATGGCTACACCTTC.